The T cell receptor (beta chain) described here comes from a study of OX40 agonist ivuxolimab in advanced cancers. Background on the study: Enrollees could have had prior anti-PD-1, anti-PD-L1 or anti-CTLA-4 therapy, which about 42% had received.

Produced via immunoSEQ multiplex PCR; TCRdb's table is partial and in-frame only. The sample carries about 82,000 clones, around 90% recorded once. With regard to this clone: No antigen is known for it.

The V end was cut by 5 bases, the J end by 3 bases, with 18 bases between. Germline CDR1 and CDR2: GTSNPN and SVGIG (reference sequence). The CDR3 is 15 residues long. Study-wide points: Still undetermined is the antigen specificity of the expanded peripheral T cells.

The sequence derives from an adult with an advanced solid tumor such as melanoma, head and neck, liver or kidney cancer. The sample consisted of CD4+ or CD8+ T cells sorted from blood, taken in a trial of the OX40 agonist ivuxolimab. The chain couples TRBV30 to TRBJ2-3; possibly TRBD1 or TRBD2 for D (6 bases each). The CDR3 coding sequence is TGTGCCTGGGCGAAGGGGGGCCGCGTAACAGATACGCAGTATTTT. Translating it yields CAWAKGGRVTDTQYF.